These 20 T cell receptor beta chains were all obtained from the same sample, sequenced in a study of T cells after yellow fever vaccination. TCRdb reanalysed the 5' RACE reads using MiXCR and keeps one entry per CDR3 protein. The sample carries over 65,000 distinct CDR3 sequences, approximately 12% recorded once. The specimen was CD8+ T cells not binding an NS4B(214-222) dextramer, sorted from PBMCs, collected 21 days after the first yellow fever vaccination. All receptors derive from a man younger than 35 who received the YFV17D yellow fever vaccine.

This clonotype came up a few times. Here the CDR3 DNA reads TGTGCCAGCAGTTACTCATTCTCCGGACAGCTCTCCTACGAGCAGTACTTC. Translating gives CASSYSFSGQLSYEQYF. The chain has TRBV6-5 and TRBJ2-7; possibly TRBD1 for D (6 bases). Between the trimmed V and J ends, which lost 0 bases and 0 bases, there was a span of 15 bases. Per the germline V gene, CDR1 is MNHEY and CDR2 is SVGAGI. CDR3 length: 17 residues.

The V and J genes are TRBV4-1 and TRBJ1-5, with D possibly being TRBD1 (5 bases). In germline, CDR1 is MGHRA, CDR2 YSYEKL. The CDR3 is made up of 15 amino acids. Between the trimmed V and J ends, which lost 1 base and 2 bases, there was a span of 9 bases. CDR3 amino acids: CASSQGSQGNQPQHF. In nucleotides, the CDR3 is TGCGCCAGCAGCCAAGGTTCACAGGGCAATCAGCCCCAGCATTTT.

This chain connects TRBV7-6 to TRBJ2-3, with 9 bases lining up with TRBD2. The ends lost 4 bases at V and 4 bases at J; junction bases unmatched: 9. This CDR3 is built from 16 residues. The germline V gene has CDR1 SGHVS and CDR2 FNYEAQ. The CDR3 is CASSSLSGGFADTQYF. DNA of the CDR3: TGTGCCAGCAGCTCCCTGAGCGGGGGGTTCGCAGATACGCAGTATTTT.

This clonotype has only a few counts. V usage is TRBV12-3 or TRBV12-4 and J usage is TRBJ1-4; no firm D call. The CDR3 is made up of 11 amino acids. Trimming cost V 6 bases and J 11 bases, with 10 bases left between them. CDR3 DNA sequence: TGTGCCAGCAGATACGGGCGGAAACTGTTTTTT. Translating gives CASRYGRKLFF.

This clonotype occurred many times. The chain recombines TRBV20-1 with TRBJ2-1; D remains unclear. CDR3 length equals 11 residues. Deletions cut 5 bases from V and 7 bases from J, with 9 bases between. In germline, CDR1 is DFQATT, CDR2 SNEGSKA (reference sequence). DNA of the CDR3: TGCAGTGCTCAGAGGTGGAATGAGCAGTTCTTC. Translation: CSAQRWNEQFF.

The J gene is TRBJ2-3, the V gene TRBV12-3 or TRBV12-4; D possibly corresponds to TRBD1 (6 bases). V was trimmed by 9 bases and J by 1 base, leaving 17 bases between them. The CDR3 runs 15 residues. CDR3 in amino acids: CASSSQGIGTDTQYF. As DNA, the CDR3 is TGTGCCAGTTCATCTCAGGGGATCGGCACAGATACGCAGTATTTT.

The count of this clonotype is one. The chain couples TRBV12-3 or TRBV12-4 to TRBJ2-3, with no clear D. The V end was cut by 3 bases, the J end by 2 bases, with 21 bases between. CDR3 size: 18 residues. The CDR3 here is CASSFGLGWQESTDTQYF. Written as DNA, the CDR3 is TGTGCCAGCAGTTTTGGCTTGGGGTGGCAGGAATCCACAGATACGCAGTATTTT.

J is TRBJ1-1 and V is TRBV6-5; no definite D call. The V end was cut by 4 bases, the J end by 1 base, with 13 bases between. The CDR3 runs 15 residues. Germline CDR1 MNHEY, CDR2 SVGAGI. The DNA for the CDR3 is TGTGCCAGCAGTTTCGACCAGAGACCGAACACTGAAGCTTTCTTT. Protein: CASSFDQRPNTEAFF.

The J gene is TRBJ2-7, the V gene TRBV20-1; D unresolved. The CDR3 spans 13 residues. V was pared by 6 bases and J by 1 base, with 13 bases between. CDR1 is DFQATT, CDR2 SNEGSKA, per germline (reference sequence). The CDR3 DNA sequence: TGCAGTGCGGTGCCGTCGATTTCCTACGAGCAGTACGTC. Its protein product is CSAVPSISYEQYV.

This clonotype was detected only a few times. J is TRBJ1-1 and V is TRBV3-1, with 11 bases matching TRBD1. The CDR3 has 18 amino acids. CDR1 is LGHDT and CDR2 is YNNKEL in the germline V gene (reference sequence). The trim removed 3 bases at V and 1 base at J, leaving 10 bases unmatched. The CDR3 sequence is CASSQPGTGGGTNTEAFF. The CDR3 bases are TGTGCCAGCAGCCAGCCCGGGACAGGGGGTGGAACGAACACTGAAGCTTTCTTT. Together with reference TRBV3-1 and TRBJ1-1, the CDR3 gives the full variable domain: DTAVSQTPKYLVTQMGNDKSIKCEQNLGHDTMYWYKQDSKKFLKIMFSYNNKELIINETVPNRFSPKSPDKAHLNLHINSLELGDSAVYFCASSQPGTGGGTNTEAFFGQGTRLTVV.

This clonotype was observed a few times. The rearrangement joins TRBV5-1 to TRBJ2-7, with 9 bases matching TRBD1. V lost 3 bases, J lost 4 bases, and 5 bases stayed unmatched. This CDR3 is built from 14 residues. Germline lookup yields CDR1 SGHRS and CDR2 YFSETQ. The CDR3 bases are TGCGCCAGCAGCTCCTCACAGGGGGCATACGAGCAGTACTTC. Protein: CASSSSQGAYEQYF.

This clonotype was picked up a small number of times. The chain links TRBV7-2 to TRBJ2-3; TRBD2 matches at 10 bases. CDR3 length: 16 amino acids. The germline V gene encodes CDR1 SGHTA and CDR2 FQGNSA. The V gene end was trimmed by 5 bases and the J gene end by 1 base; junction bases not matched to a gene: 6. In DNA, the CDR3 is TGTGCCAGCAGCGCGTCTAGCGGGGGAGGCACAGATACGCAGTATTTT. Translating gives CASSASSGGGTDTQYF.

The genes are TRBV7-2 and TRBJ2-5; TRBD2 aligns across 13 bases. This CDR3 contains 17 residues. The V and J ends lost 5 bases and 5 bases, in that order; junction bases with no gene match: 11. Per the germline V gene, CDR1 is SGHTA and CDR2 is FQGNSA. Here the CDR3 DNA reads TGTGCCAGCAGCCACCCCGGGACTAGCGGGGCCGGGGAGACCCAGTACTTC. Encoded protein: CASSHPGTSGAGETQYF.

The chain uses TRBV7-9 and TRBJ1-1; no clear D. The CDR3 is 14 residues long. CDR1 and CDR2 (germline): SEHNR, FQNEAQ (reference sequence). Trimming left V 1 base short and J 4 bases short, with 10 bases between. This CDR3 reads CASSLEGGGTEAFF. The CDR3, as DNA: TGTGCCAGCAGCTTAGAGGGAGGCGGCACTGAAGCTTTCTTT.

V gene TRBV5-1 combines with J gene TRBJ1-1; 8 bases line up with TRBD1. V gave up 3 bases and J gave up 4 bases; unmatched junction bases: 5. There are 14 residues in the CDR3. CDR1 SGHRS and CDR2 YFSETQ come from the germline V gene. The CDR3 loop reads CASSWDDRGTEAFF. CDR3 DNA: TGCGCCAGCAGCTGGGACGACAGGGGCACTGAAGCTTTCTTT.

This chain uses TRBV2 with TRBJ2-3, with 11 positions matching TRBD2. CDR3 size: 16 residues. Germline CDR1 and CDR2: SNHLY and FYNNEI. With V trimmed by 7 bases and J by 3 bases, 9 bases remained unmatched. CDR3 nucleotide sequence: TGTGCCAGCATCCGGGCTAGCGGGGGGCAGACAGATACGCAGTATTTT. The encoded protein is CASIRASGGQTDTQYF.

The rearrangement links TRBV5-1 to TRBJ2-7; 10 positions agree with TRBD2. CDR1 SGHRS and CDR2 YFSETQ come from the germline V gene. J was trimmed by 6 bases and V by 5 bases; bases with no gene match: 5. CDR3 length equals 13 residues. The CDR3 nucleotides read TGCGCCAGCAGACTTAGCGGGGGGAGCGAGCAGTACTTC. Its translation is CASRLSGGSEQYF.

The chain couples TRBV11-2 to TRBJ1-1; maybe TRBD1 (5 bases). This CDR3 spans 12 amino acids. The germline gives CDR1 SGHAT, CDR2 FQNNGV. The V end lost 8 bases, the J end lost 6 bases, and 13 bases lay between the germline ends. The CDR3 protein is CASGAWGAEAFF. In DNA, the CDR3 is TGTGCCAGCGGCGCTTGGGGGGCTGAAGCTTTCTTT. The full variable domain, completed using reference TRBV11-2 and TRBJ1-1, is EAGVAQSPRYKIIEKRQSVAFWCNPISGHATLYWYQQILGQGPKLLIQFQNNGVVDDSQLPKDRFSAERLKGVDSTLKIQPAKLEDSAVYLCASGAWGAEAFFGQGTRLTVV.

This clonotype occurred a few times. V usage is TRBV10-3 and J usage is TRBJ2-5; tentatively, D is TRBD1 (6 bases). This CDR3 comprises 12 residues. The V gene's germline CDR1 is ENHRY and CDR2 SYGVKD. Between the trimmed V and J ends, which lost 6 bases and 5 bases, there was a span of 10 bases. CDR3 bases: TGTGCCATCAGCGAAGGGGGTGAGACCCAGTACTTC. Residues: CAISEGGETQYF.

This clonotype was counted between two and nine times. CDR3 region: CASSLRGQGARNEKLFF. The CDR3 nucleotides read TGTGCCAGCAGTTTAAGGGGACAGGGGGCGCGGAATGAAAAACTGTTTTTT. The chain couples TRBV12-3 or TRBV12-4 to TRBJ1-4, with 12 nucleotides matching TRBD1. The CDR3 consists of 17 residues. Trimming took 2 bases from V and 5 from J; bases not matched to a gene: 6.